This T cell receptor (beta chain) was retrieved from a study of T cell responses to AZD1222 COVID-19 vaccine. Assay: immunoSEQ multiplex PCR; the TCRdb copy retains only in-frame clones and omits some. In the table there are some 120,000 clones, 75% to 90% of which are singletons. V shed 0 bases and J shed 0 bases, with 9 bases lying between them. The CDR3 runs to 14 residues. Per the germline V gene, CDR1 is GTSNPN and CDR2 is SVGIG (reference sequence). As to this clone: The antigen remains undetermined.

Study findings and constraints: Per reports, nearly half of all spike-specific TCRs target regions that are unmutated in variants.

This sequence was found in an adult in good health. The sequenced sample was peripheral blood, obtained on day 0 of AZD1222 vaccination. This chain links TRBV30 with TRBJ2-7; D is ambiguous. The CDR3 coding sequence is TGTGCCTGGAGTGTACTTGATGACTCCTACGAGCAGTACTTC. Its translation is CAWSVLDDSYEQYF. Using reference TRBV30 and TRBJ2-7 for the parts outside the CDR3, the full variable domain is SQTIHQWPATLVQPVGSPLSLECTVEGTSNPNLYWYRQAAGRGLQLLFYSVGIGQISSEVPQNLSASRPQDRQFILSSKKLLLSDSGFYLCAWSVLDDSYEQYFGPGTRLTVT.